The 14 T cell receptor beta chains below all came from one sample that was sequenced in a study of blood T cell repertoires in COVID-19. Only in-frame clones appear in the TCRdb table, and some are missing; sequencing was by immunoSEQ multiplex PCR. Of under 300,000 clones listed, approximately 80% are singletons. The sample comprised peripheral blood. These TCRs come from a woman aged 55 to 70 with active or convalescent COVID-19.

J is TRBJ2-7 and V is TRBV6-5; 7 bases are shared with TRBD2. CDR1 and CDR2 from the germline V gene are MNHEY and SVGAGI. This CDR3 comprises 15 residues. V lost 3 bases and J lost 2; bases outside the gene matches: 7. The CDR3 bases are TGTGCCAGCAGTTATAACGGAGCGGGGCCCTACGAGCAGTACTTC. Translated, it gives CASSYNGAGPYEQYF.

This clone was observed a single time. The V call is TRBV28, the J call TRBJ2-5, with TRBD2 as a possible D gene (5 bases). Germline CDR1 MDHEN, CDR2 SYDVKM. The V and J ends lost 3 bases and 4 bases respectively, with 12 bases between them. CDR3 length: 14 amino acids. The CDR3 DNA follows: TGTGCCAGCAGTTTGTTCGGAGGAGGAGAGACCCAGTACTTC. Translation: CASSLFGGGETQYF.

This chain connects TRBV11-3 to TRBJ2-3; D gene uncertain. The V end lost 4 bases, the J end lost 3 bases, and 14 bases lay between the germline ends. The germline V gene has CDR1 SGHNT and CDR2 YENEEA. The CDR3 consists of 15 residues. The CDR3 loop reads CASSSRESLTDTQYF. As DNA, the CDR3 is TGTGCCAGCAGCTCTAGAGAGTCCTTGACAGATACGCAGTATTTT.

The CDR3 DNA reads as TGCGCCAGCAGCCCTTGGGGACAGCACGGGACTGAAGCTTTCTTT. It yields the protein CASSPWGQHGTEAFF. The J gene is TRBJ1-1, the V gene TRBV5-1, with 7 bases that match TRBD1. This CDR3 comprises 15 residues. CDR1 and CDR2 from the germline V gene are SGHRS and YFSETQ. The ends lost 4 bases at V and 5 bases at J; junction bases unmatched: 11.

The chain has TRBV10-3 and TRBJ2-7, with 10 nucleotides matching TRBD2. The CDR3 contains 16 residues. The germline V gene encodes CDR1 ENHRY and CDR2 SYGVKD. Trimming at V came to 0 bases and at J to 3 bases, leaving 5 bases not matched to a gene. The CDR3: CAISESGTSEHYEQYF. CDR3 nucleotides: TGTGCCATCAGTGAGTCAGGGACTAGCGAGCACTACGAGCAGTACTTC.

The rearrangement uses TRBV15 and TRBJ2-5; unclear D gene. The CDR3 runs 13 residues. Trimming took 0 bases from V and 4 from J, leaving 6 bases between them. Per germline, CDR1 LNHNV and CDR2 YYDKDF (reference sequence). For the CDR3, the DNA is TGTGCCACCAGCAGAGAGGCAAGAGAGACCCAGTACTTC. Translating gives CATSREARETQYF.

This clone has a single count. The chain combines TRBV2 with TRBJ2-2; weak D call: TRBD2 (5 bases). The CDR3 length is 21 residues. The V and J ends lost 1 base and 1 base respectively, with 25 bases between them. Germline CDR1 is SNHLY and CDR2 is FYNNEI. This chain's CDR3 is CASSEGGTGIRRAVNTGELFF. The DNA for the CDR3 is TGTGCCAGCAGTGAAGGTGGCACCGGAATCAGGCGGGCCGTGAACACCGGGGAGCTGTTTTTT.

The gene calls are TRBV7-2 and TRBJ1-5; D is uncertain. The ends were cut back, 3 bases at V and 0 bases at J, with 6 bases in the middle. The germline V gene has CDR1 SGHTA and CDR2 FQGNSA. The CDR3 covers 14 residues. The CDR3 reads CASSFANSNQPQHF. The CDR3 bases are TGTGCCAGCAGCTTCGCGAATAGCAATCAGCCCCAGCATTTT.

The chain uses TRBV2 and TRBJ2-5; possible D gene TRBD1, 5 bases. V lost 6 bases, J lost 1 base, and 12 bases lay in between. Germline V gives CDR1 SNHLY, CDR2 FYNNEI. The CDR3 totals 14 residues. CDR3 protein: CASSAGPIQETQYF. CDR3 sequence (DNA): TGTGCCAGCAGCGCAGGGCCCATCCAAGAGACCCAGTACTTC. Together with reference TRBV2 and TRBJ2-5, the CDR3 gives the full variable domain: EPEVTQTPSHQVTQMGQEVILRCVPISNHLYFYWYRQILGQKVEFLVSFYNNEISEKSEIFDDQFSVERPDGSNFTLKIRSTKLEDSAMYFCASSAGPIQETQYFGPGTRLLVL.

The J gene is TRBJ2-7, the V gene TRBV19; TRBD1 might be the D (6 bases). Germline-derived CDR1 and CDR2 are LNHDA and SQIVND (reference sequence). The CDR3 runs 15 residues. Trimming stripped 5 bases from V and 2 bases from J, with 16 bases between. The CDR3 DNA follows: TGTGCCAGTAGTCAGGACAGTGGCCACCCCTACGAGCAGTACTTC. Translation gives CASSQDSGHPYEQYF.

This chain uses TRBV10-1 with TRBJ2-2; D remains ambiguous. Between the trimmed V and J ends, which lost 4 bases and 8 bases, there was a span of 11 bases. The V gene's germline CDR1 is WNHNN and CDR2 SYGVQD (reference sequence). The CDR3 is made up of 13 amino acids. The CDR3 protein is CASSARGAGELFF. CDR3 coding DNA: TGCGCCAGCAGTGCCCGTGGAGCGGGGGAGCTGTTTTTT.

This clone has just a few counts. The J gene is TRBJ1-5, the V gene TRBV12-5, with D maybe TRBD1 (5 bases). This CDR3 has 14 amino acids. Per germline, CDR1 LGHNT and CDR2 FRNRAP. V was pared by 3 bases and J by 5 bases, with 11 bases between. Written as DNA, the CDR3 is TGTGCTAGTGGTTTAGGGGTAGGTGATCAGCCCCAGCATTTT. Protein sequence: CASGLGVGDQPQHF.

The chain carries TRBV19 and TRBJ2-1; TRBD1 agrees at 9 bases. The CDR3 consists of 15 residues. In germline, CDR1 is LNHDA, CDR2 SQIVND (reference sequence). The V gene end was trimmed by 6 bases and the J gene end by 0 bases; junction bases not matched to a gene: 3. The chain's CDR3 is CASRGQGSSYNEQFF. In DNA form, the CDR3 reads TGTGCCAGTAGAGGACAGGGGAGCTCCTACAATGAGCAGTTCTTC.

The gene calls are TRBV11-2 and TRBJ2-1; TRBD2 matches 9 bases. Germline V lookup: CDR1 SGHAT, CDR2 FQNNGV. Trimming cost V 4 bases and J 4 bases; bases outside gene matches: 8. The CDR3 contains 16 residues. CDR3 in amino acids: CASSSPGAGGYNEQFF. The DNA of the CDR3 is TGTGCCAGCAGCTCACCGGGAGCGGGAGGTTACAATGAGCAGTTCTTC.